The 19 T cell receptor beta chains below all came from one sample that was sequenced in a study of Graves' ophthalmopathy and Graves' hyperthyroidism. TCR beta CDR3 amplification used RNA transcripts. RT-PCR was first run with HTBI primers, then multiplex PCR in a second round. TCRdb passed the multiplex PCR reads through MiXCR, listing each CDR3 protein once. The data hold over a million distinct CDR3 sequences, with about 40% observed a single time. Sequences were obtained from peripheral blood or thyroid tissue (not recorded which). These receptors were taken from an adult man with Graves' hyperthyroidism.

This clonotype occurred many times. The V gene is TRBV6-6, the J gene TRBJ1-2; maybe TRBD1 (5 bases). V lost 5 bases and J 2 bases, leaving 9 bases between the germline ends. This CDR3 is built from 13 residues. Germline V gene data show CDR1 as MNHNY and CDR2 as SVGAGI (reference sequence). CDR3 region: CASSGDRNYGYTF. In DNA form, the CDR3 reads TGTGCCAGCAGTGGCGACAGAAACTATGGCTACACCTTC.

The sample holds many counts of this clonotype. This chain joins TRBV20-1 and TRBJ2-5; D unresolved. Germline CDR1 reads DFQATT; CDR2 reads SNEGSKA (reference sequence). The V end was cut by 6 bases, the J end by 5 bases, with 16 bases between. There are 13 residues in the CDR3. The CDR3 reads CSAGPVARETQYF. The DNA of the CDR3 is TGCAGTGCCGGCCCGGTGGCGCGGGAGACCCAGTACTTC.

This clonotype occurred once. V gene TRBV7-2 combines with J gene TRBJ1-1; 8 bases are shared with TRBD1. Germline values: CDR1 SGHTA, CDR2 FQGNSA. This CDR3 has 14 residues. The ends lost 1 base at V and 5 bases at J; junction bases unmatched: 3. CDR3 loop: CASSLEYRGTEAFF. The DNA of the CDR3 is TGTGCCAGCAGCTTAGAGTACAGGGGGACTGAAGCTTTCTTT.

There are a few counts of this clonotype. The V call is TRBV12-3 or TRBV12-4, the J call TRBJ1-2, with 7 bases identical to TRBD1. V was clipped by 5 bases and J by 2 bases; unmatched bases: 8. This CDR3 spans 15 amino acids. CDR3 loop: CASSVGQLANYGYTF. DNA for the CDR3: TGTGCCAGCAGTGTGGGACAGCTCGCCAACTATGGCTACACCTTC.

This clonotype has at least ten counts. The rearrangement joins TRBV7-9 to TRBJ1-2; a weak D match, TRBD1 (6 bases). There are 14 residues in the CDR3. V lost 3 bases to trimming and J lost 7 bases, with 15 bases between them. Germline assignment: CDR1 SEHNR and CDR2 FQNEAQ (reference sequence). In DNA form, the CDR3 reads TGTGCCAGCAGCTTCGTCGGGGGGGCGCTTGGCTACACCTTC. Amino acids: CASSFVGGALGYTF. The variable domain in full, completed from reference TRBV7-9 and TRBJ1-2, reads DTGVSQNPRHKITKRGQNVTFRCDPISEHNRLYWYRQTLGQGPEFLTYFQNEAQLEKSRLLSDRFSAERPKGSFSTLEIQRTEQGDSAMYLCASSFVGGALGYTFGSGTRLTVV.

This clonotype was counted at least ten times. The DNA of the CDR3 is TGTGCCATCAGTGCCGGACAGACCTCTTATAATTCACCCCTCCACTTT. It is translated as CAISAGQTSYNSPLHF. The V gene is TRBV10-3, the J gene TRBJ1-6; possible D gene TRBD1, 6 bases. Deletions cut 4 bases from V and 4 bases from J, with 14 bases between. CDR1 and CDR2 (germline): ENHRY, SYGVKD. CDR3 length equals 16 residues.

There are a few counts of this clonotype. The chain couples TRBV24-1 to TRBJ2-3; TRBD1 might be the D (6 bases). V gave up 3 bases and J gave up 3 bases, with 12 bases separating them. CDR3 size: 15 residues. Germline values: CDR1 KGHDR, CDR2 SFDVKD. The CDR3 loop reads CATSDPDSTTDTQYF. The CDR3 DNA reads as TGTGCCACCAGTGATCCGGACAGTACAACAGATACGCAGTATTTT.

The chain links TRBV4-3 to TRBJ2-7; possibly TRBD2 for D (5 bases). The CDR3 consists of 16 residues. CDR1 is LGHNA and CDR2 is YSLEER in the germline V gene. Deletions cut 1 base from V and 0 bases from J, with 13 bases between. In DNA form, the CDR3 reads TGCGCCAGCAGCCAAGGAGGGCAGACAAGCTCCTACGAGCAGTACTTC. Translating gives CASSQGGQTSSYEQYF.

The chain recombines TRBV12-3 or TRBV12-4 with TRBJ1-1; possible D gene TRBD1, 6 bases. The CDR3 consists of 19 residues. Trimming stripped 11 bases from V and 3 bases from J, with 34 bases between. CDR3 loop: CADTVGRGRFRMSDTEAFF. In DNA form, the CDR3 reads TGTGCCGACACGGTGGGCAGGGGTAGGTTTAGAATGTCGGACACTGAAGCTTTCTTT.

This clonotype was seen repeatedly, ten times or more. The chain links TRBV20-1 to TRBJ2-7; 9 nucleotides match TRBD1. The CDR3 has 14 amino acids. The V and J ends lost 5 bases and 5 bases, in that order; junction bases with no gene match: 10. CDR1 and CDR2 from the germline V gene are DFQATT and SNEGSKA (reference sequence). In DNA form, the CDR3 reads TGCAGTGCTTTTCCCGGGACAGGGACCGACGAGCAGTACTTC. Amino acids: CSAFPGTGTDEQYF.

This clonotype was recorded at least ten times. The rearrangement uses TRBV12-3 or TRBV12-4 and TRBJ1-3; no firm D call. Trimming removed 3 bases from V and 1 base from J, with 4 bases in between. CDR3 size: 13 residues. The chain's CDR3 is CASSFGSGNTIYF. CDR3 nucleotide sequence: TGTGCCAGCAGTTTCGGGTCTGGAAACACCATATATTTT.

This clonotype was recorded at least ten times. The V gene is TRBV29-1, the J gene TRBJ1-1, with a tentative D call TRBD1 (6 bases). V shed 0 bases and J shed 4 bases, with 9 bases lying between them. Germline CDR1 and CDR2: SQVTM and ANQGSEA. The CDR3 contains 13 residues. DNA of the CDR3: TGCAGCGTTGAAGAGGGGGCGAGCACTGAAGCTTTCTTT. It codes for CSVEEGASTEAFF.

This clonotype was detected many times. The CDR3 loop reads CASSPSSATEAFF. The CDR3 DNA follows: TGCGCCAGCAGCCCCTCTTCGGCCACTGAAGCTTTCTTT. This chain links TRBV4-1 with TRBJ1-1; D remains ambiguous. The CDR3 is made up of 13 amino acids. Germline loops: CDR1 MGHRA, CDR2 YSYEKL. V lost 4 bases and J 4 bases, leaving 10 bases between the germline ends.

This clonotype was found a few times. The gene calls are TRBV6-5 and TRBJ1-3, with D unresolved. CDR3 size: 13 residues. CDR1 and CDR2 (germline): MNHEY, SVGAGI. The ends were cut back, 8 bases at V and 3 bases at J, with 11 bases in the middle. The DNA for the CDR3 is TGTGCCAGCCTTCCGGAGGTTGGAAACACCATATATTTT. Translation: CASLPEVGNTIYF.

This clonotype occurred many times. The gene calls are TRBV25-1 and TRBJ2-7; either TRBD1 or TRBD2 may fit D (5 bases each). Germline V gene data show CDR1 as MGHDK and CDR2 as SYGVNS. Trimming cost V 1 base and J 3 bases, with 16 bases left between them. The CDR3 has 16 residues. CDR3 sequence: CASSEFGGKGNYEQYF. Written as DNA, the CDR3 is TGTGCCAGCAGTGAATTTGGGGGAAAAGGGAACTACGAGCAGTACTTC.

The chain has TRBV11-2 and TRBJ1-2; D uncertain. Trimming pared 1 base from V and 4 bases from J, leaving 19 bases between. Germline lookup yields CDR1 SGHAT and CDR2 FQNNGV. CDR3 length: 17 residues. CDR3 region: CASSLGGHSYSGYGYTF. Written as DNA, the CDR3 is TGTGCCAGCAGCTTAGGAGGCCACTCTTACTCGGGCTATGGCTACACCTTC.

About this clonotype: A read error may be the cause here, since a much bigger clone is one base away. The chain combines TRBV10-3 with TRBJ2-2; 8 bases align to TRBD1. Looked up from germline, CDR1 is ENHRY and CDR2 is SYGVKD. The V gene end was trimmed by 6 bases and the J gene end by 11 bases; junction bases not matched to a gene: 11. This CDR3 has 14 residues. Here the CDR3 DNA reads TGTGCCATCAGGGGAGGACAGGGATTTCCCGAGCTGTTTTTT. It translates to CAIRGGQGFPELFF.

This clonotype was seen many times. The CDR3 bases are TGTGCCAGCAGCTTGGACAGGATAGAGGGGAACACTGAAGCTTTCTTT. Protein product: CASSLDRIEGNTEAFF. V gene TRBV7-9 combines with J gene TRBJ1-1; 7 bases line up with TRBD1. The CDR3 runs to 16 residues. Germline values: CDR1 SEHNR, CDR2 FQNEAQ (reference sequence). The V segment lost 3 bases and the J segment 1 base; nucleotides outside the gene matches: 8.

In the case of this clonotype: A much larger clone sits a single nucleotide away, making a read error possible. The V and J genes are TRBV11-2 and TRBJ2-7; TRBD2 matches at 12 bases. Per the germline V gene, CDR1 is SGHAT and CDR2 is FQNNGV. This CDR3 is built from 19 residues. CDR3 sequence: CASSTRTSGDEGISYEQHF. The DNA of the CDR3 is TGTGCCAGCAGCACTAGGACTAGCGGGGACGAGGGGATTTCCTACGAGCAGCACTTC.